A single sample gave rise to the 16 T cell receptor beta chains below, sequenced in a study of a mutant IDH1 vaccine in newly diagnosed glioma. Regarding time point: baseline, week 1 (first vaccination visit). Treatment given: pre-vaccination baseline after standard-of-care therapy. Assay: immunoSEQ multiplex PCR; the TCRdb copy retains only in-frame clones and omits some. Here the sample spans around 37,000 clones, roughly 78% being singletons. The specimen was PBMCs, collected from a glioma patient treated with radiotherapy, temozolomide or both. The receptor set was obtained from a middle-aged man with glioma. Some clones in this sample may be carry-over from other donors' samples.

V is TRBV19 and J is TRBJ1-5; tentatively, D is TRBD1 (6 bases). Germline CDR1 is LNHDA and CDR2 is SQIVND (reference sequence). V was shortened by 6 bases and J by 2 bases, with 17 bases between the two germline ends. This CDR3 spans 16 amino acids. In DNA, the CDR3 is TGTGCCAGTAGCCGACGGGACGCAGGGGGCAATCAGCCCCAGCATTTT. The encoded protein is CASSRRDAGGNQPQHF.

The gene calls are TRBV10-1 and TRBJ1-5; no clear D. The V gene lost 3 bases and the J gene lost 7 bases, with 7 bases spanning the gap. The length of the CDR3 is 12 residues. Germline CDR1 WNHNN, CDR2 SYGVQD (reference sequence). DNA of the CDR3: TGCGCCAGCAGTGACGATGGACAGCCCCAGCATTTT. This encodes CASSDDGQPQHF.

This chain connects TRBV6-6 to TRBJ2-1; 7 bases map to TRBD2. The CDR3 contains 12 residues. Germline CDR1 reads MNHNY; CDR2 reads SVGAGI (reference sequence). V dropped 6 bases and J dropped 12; count of bases not matched to a gene: 8. CDR3 loop: CASSPGTNRQFF. The CDR3 DNA reads TGTGCCAGCAGCCCAGGGACTAACCGGCAGTTCTTC.

The CDR3 region is CASSPGLAGDNEQFF. The CDR3 DNA reads TGTGCCAGTAGTCCGGGACTAGCGGGGGACAATGAGCAGTTCTTC. The rearrangement links TRBV5-5 to TRBJ2-1, with 14 bases identical to TRBD2. Germline trimming cut 8 bases from V and 5 bases from J; bases unmatched to any gene: 6. This CDR3 region has 15 residues. The germline gives CDR1 SGHKS, CDR2 YYEKEE (reference sequence). The complete variable domain, with remaining parts taken from reference TRBV5-5 and TRBJ2-1, reads DAGVTQSPTHLIKTRGQQVTLRCSPISGHKSVSWYQQVLGQGPQFIFQYYEKEERGRGNFPDRFSARQFPNYSSELNVNALLLGDSALYLCASSPGLAGDNEQFFGPGTRLTVL.

This clone was seen only a few times. This CDR3 reads CSAMGVGYTF. CDR3 nucleotide sequence: TGCAGTGCTATGGGTGTCGGCTACACCTTC. The chain uses TRBV20-1 and TRBJ1-2; unclear D gene. This CDR3 spans 10 amino acids. Trimming removed 4 bases at V and 8 bases at J, with 8 bases between. Germline V gene lookup returns CDR1 DFQATT and CDR2 SNEGSKA (reference sequence).

V usage is TRBV7-9 and J usage is TRBJ1-5; TRBD1 matches 7 bases. The ends lost 5 bases at V and 0 bases at J; junction bases unmatched: 7. The germline CDR1 and CDR2 sequences are SEHNR and FQNEAQ (reference sequence). The CDR3 consists of 16 residues. The CDR3 nucleotides are TGTGCCAGCAGCCCAGGACAGGTTGATAGCAATCAGCCCCAGCATTTT. It yields the protein CASSPGQVDSNQPQHF.

The chain uses TRBV15 and TRBJ2-2, with D possibly being TRBD2 (6 bases). The V gene's germline CDR1 is LNHNV and CDR2 YYDKDF (reference sequence). Between the trimmed V and J ends, which lost 5 bases and 0 bases, there was a span of 10 bases. This CDR3 has 15 amino acids. The CDR3 nucleotides read TGTGCCACCAGCCCGACTAGGGCGAACACCGGGGAGCTGTTTTTT. This codes for CATSPTRANTGELFF. Full variable domain (missing parts from reference TRBV15 and TRBJ2-2): DAMVIQNPRYQVTQFGKPVTLSCSQTLNHNVMYWYQQKSSQAPKLLFHYYDKDFNNEADTPDNFQSRRPNTSFCFLDIRSPGLGDTAMYLCATSPTRANTGELFFGEGSRLTVL.

In this sample, this clone is medium-sized. J is TRBJ1-5 and V is TRBV27; D is undetermined. This CDR3 has 14 residues. Germline V gene lookup returns CDR1 MNHEY and CDR2 SMNVEV (reference sequence). Trimming pared 5 bases from V and 4 bases from J, leaving 12 bases between. CDR3 sequence (DNA): TGTGCCAGCAGTCCACTCGATGCTAATCAGCCCCAGCATTTT. It specifies CASSPLDANQPQHF.

The chain carries TRBV6-1 and TRBJ1-2; no reliable D call. There are 12 residues in the CDR3. Germline V CDR1 and CDR2: MNHNS, SASEGT. V was clipped by 10 bases and J by 3 bases, with 12 bases between them. The DNA of the CDR3 is TGTGCCACGACGCGGCAGTACTATGGCTACACCTTC. As protein: CATTRQYYGYTF.

This sequence joins TRBV5-1 and TRBJ1-2; 8 bases agree with TRBD1. Trimming took 4 bases from V and 4 from J; bases not matched to a gene: 9. Germline CDR1 reads SGHRS; CDR2 reads YFSETQ. This CDR3 is built from 15 residues. The DNA of the CDR3 is TGCGCCAGCAGCCTGGGAGGACAGGGTGGCTATGGCTACACCTTC. Its protein is CASSLGGQGGYGYTF.

This clone was seen more than once but under ten times. The chain has TRBV7-9 and TRBJ1-1, with D maybe TRBD1 (6 bases). CDR3 length: 13 residues. V gave up 3 bases and J gave up 5 bases, with 10 bases separating them. Looked up from germline, CDR1 is SEHNR and CDR2 is FQNEAQ (reference sequence). The CDR3 spells CASSFLQGTEAFF. The CDR3 coding sequence is TGTGCCAGCAGCTTTTTACAGGGAACTGAAGCTTTCTTT.

This chain links TRBV5-1 with TRBJ1-5, with 7 bases aligning to TRBD1. The CDR3 spans 14 residues. V shed 4 bases and J 2 bases; nucleotides not matched to a gene: 3. The germline V gene has CDR1 SGHRS and CDR2 YFSETQ. The CDR3 DNA sequence: TGCGCCAGCAGCCCAGGGACAGGCAATCAGCCCCAGCATTTT. Translating gives CASSPGTGNQPQHF.

This clone appeared a few times. The chain is built from TRBV5-1 and TRBJ1-4; D remains ambiguous. The CDR3 loop spans 13 amino acids. Germline lookup yields CDR1 SGHRS and CDR2 YFSETQ. Trimming left V 5 bases short and J 5 bases short, with 10 bases between. The CDR3, as DNA: TGCGCCAGCAGTGGGGAGCAAAATGAAAAACTGTTTTTT. It encodes CASSGEQNEKLFF. The full variable domain, with the rest looked up from reference TRBV5-1 and TRBJ1-4, is KAGVTQTPRYLIKTRGQQVTLSCSPISGHRSVSWYQQTPGQGLQFLFEYFSETQRNKGNFPGRFSGRQFSNSRSEMNVSTLELGDSALYLCASSGEQNEKLFFGSGTQLSVL.

There are a few counts of this clone. J is TRBJ1-1 and V is TRBV9; TRBD1 is a possible D gene (5 bases). Deletions cut 0 bases from V and 0 bases from J, with 12 bases between. Looked up from germline, CDR1 is SGDLS and CDR2 is YYNGEE. The CDR3 contains 16 residues. Here the CDR3 reads CASSVGGGSMNTEAFF. The CDR3 nucleotides read TGTGCCAGCAGCGTAGGGGGGGGGAGCATGAACACTGAAGCTTTCTTT.

The count of this clone is one. V gene TRBV6-5 combines with J gene TRBJ2-2, with unresolved D. This CDR3 contains 14 residues. Germline CDR1 and CDR2: MNHEY and SVGAGI. V lost 3 bases and J lost 6, with 11 bases in between. This chain's CDR3 is CASSYGMSSGELFF. Here the CDR3 DNA reads TGTGCCAGCAGTTATGGGATGAGCTCCGGGGAGCTGTTTTTT.

V and J are TRBV19 and TRBJ1-1; no definite D call. Germline assignment: CDR1 LNHDA and CDR2 SQIVND (reference sequence). The V end was cut by 4 bases, the J end by 4 bases, with 25 bases between. This CDR3 contains 18 residues. CDR3 protein: CASSTPTFSGRVTTEAFF. The CDR3 DNA reads as TGTGCCAGTAGTACCCCTACCTTCTCGGGGAGGGTGACCACTGAAGCTTTCTTT.